Included here is one TCR beta chain sequence, with context. Its specificity is not known. This specimen belongs to a study of T cells in Graves' hyperthyroidism and ophthalmopathy. Study-wide results and limits: The model made its ophthalmopathy prediction, and onset followed a median 6.5 months later.

What was amplified from RNA transcripts were TCR beta CDR3 regions. The HTBI primer set was used in a first-round RT-PCR of the TCR CDR3. Via MiXCR, TCRdb re-called the multiplex PCR reads, giving one row per CDR3 protein. The top ten clones hold 25% to 30% of a sample with 300,000 to 500,000 distinct CDR3 sequences, about an eighth of them seen once. On the basis of clinical symptoms, serum thyroxine and TRAb, thyroid ultrasound and orbital computed tomography, diagnoses were made. The source of this sequence is a man in his forties or fifties with Graves' ophthalmopathy. Sequenced: blood.

The CDR3 nucleotides are TGCGCCAGCAGTCCTCGGACAGGGGAATACGAGCAGTACTTC. This sequence encodes CASSPRTGEYEQYF. The J gene is TRBJ2-7, the V gene TRBV5-1; TRBD1 matches at 9 bases. This CDR3 is built from 14 residues. Germline CDR1 is SGHRS and CDR2 is YFSETQ. The ends lost 5 bases at V and 4 bases at J; junction bases unmatched: 7.